This is a list of T cell receptor beta chains from one sample in a study of regulatory T cells in long-lasting Graves disease. In TCRdb, the multiplex PCR reads were re-called with MiXCR into one record per CDR3 protein. The sample carries hundreds of thousands of distinct CDR3 sequences, 15% to 20% recorded once. These same records also appear under a second study, on T cells in Graves' hyperthyroidism and ophthalmopathy.

The sample in question was peripheral blood mononuclear cells (PBMCs), obtained at new diagnosis, from a patient treated with antithyroid drugs. Receptors originate from a man aged 35 to 55 with Graves disease. CDR3s include the opening cysteine and the closing phenylalanine or tryptophan. D genes are given only for firm matches. Size tells how often a clone was seen (once, few, many) or the class of an expanded clone, and some rows leave it out.

v_gene: TRBV4-2
d_gene: TRBD2
abundance: few
j_gene: TRBJ2-5
CDR3nt: TGTGCCAGCAGCCAAGATCTTTGGGGAGGGGAGACCCAGTACTTC
CDR3aa: CASSQDLWGGETQYF

v_gene: TRBV6-1
d_gene: -
abundance: many
j_gene: TRBJ1-1
CDR3nt: TGTGCCAGCACCTCCCCGGGGGTCGACACTGAAGCTTTCTTT
CDR3aa: CASTSPGVDTEAFF

v_gene: TRBV5-1
d_gene: TRBD2
abundance: few
j_gene: TRBJ2-1
CDR3nt: TGCGCCAGCAGCCCGTGGGGACTAGCGGGCAAGAGCTCCTACAATGAGCAGTTCTTC
CDR3aa: CASSPWGLAGKSSYNEQFF

v_gene: TRBV20-1
d_gene: -
abundance: many
j_gene: TRBJ2-2
CDR3nt: TGCAGTGCTATGCCCGGGAGGAACACCGGGGAGCTGTTTTTT
CDR3aa: CSAMPGRNTGELFF

v_gene: TRBV30
d_gene: TRBD1
abundance: once
j_gene: TRBJ1-4
CDR3nt: TGTGCCTGGGCCCCCGGGACAGCTAATGAAAAACTGTTTTTT
CDR3aa: CAWAPGTANEKLFF

v_gene: TRBV5-1
d_gene: -
abundance: many
j_gene: TRBJ2-5
CDR3nt: TGCGCCAGCAGCTTACCGTCCGGAAAAGAGACCCAGTACTTC
CDR3aa: CASSLPSGKETQYF

v_gene: TRBV19
d_gene: TRBD2
abundance: few
j_gene: TRBJ2-1
CDR3nt: TGTGCCAGTAGTACCAAAGCGGGGGGCTATCAAAATGAGCAGTTCTTC
CDR3aa: CASSTKAGGYQNEQFF

v_gene: TRBV11-3
d_gene: -
abundance: many
j_gene: TRBJ2-3
CDR3nt: TGTGCCAGCAGCTTTACTGGCAGGGGCTTGGTCAGGACGCAGTATTTT
CDR3aa: CASSFTGRGLVRTQYF

v_gene: TRBV6-1
d_gene: TRBD1
abundance: many
j_gene: TRBJ2-3
CDR3nt: TGTGCCAGCAGTGAAAGCAGGGGGCGAGTAGATACGCAGTATTTT
CDR3aa: CASSESRGRVDTQYF

v_gene: TRBV24-1
d_gene: -
abundance: many
j_gene: TRBJ1-1
CDR3nt: TGTGCCACCAGTGATGGAGAGGTCAAGAGCACTGAAGCTTTCTTT
CDR3aa: CATSDGEVKSTEAFF

v_gene: TRBV19
d_gene: TRBD1
abundance: -
j_gene: TRBJ1-1
CDR3nt: TGTGCCAGTACAAGACAGGGGGCGGGGACTGAAGCTTTCTTT
CDR3aa: CASTRQGAGTEAFF

v_gene: TRBV2
d_gene: -
abundance: many
j_gene: TRBJ2-5
CDR3nt: TGTGCCAGCAGTCCGGATAATCAAGAGACCCAGTACTTC
CDR3aa: CASSPDNQETQYF

v_gene: TRBV7-2
d_gene: TRBD1
abundance: -
j_gene: TRBJ2-2
CDR3nt: TGTGCCAGCAGCTTGGACAGGAGAACCGGGGAGCTGTTTTTT
CDR3aa: CASSLDRRTGELFF

v_gene: TRBV5-1
d_gene: -
abundance: -
j_gene: TRBJ1-4
CDR3nt: TGCGCCAGCAGCTCACTGGGGGGCATTGAAAAACTGTTTTTT
CDR3aa: CASSSLGGIEKLFF

v_gene: TRBV27
d_gene: -
abundance: -
j_gene: TRBJ1-1
CDR3nt: TGTGCCAGCAGTAGGGGGGGGTGGGCCAATGAAGCTTTCTTT
CDR3aa: CASSRGGWANEAFF

v_gene: TRBV3-1
d_gene: -
abundance: -
j_gene: TRBJ2-7
CDR3nt: TGTGCCAGCAGCCAAGTGTTTACAGGCCCCTACGAGCAGTACTTC
CDR3aa: CASSQVFTGPYEQYF

v_gene: TRBV19
d_gene: -
abundance: -
j_gene: TRBJ2-2
CDR3nt: TGTGCCAGTACCATGGGGGCGTGGCCCGGGGAGCTGTTTTTT
CDR3aa: CASTMGAWPGELFF

v_gene: TRBV12-3/TRBV12-4
d_gene: -
abundance: many
j_gene: TRBJ1-4
CDR3nt: TGTGCCAGCAGTGTCTCCCTGGGAGCAAAACTGTTTTTT
CDR3aa: CASSVSLGAKLFF

v_gene: TRBV12-5
d_gene: -
abundance: few
j_gene: TRBJ2-7
CDR3nt: TGTGCTAGTGGTTTGGAACAGGGTCACGAGCAGTACTTC
CDR3aa: CASGLEQGHEQYF

v_gene: TRBV28
d_gene: -
abundance: many
j_gene: TRBJ2-5
CDR3nt: TGTGCCAGCAGTCCCAGGACCCGGTGGGAGACCCAGTACTTC
CDR3aa: CASSPRTRWETQYF

v_gene: TRBV4-3
d_gene: -
abundance: -
j_gene: TRBJ2-1
CDR3nt: TGCGCCAGCAGCCAAGACATAGGCTCGATCCGGAACAATGAGCAGTTCTTC
CDR3aa: CASSQDIGSIRNNEQFF

v_gene: TRBV5-6
d_gene: -
abundance: many
j_gene: TRBJ2-5
CDR3nt: TGTGCCAGCAGCTTGGCAGGGGCAGAGACCCAGTACTTC
CDR3aa: CASSLAGAETQYF

v_gene: TRBV28
d_gene: TRBD1
abundance: many
j_gene: TRBJ2-7
CDR3nt: TGTGCCACCCGAGGGGGGGACAGGGGTGGGGAGCAGTACTTC
CDR3aa: CATRGGDRGGEQYF

v_gene: TRBV7-9
d_gene: -
abundance: -
j_gene: TRBJ2-7
CDR3nt: TGTGCCAGTCGAGGCCCCGCCTACGAGCAGTACTTC
CDR3aa: CASRGPAYEQYF

v_gene: TRBV6-5
d_gene: TRBD1
abundance: -
j_gene: TRBJ1-4
CDR3nt: TGTGCCAGCAGTTACTCAGGGACAGGGTTCCTCCCCGAAAAACTGTTTTTT
CDR3aa: CASSYSGTGFLPEKLFF

v_gene: TRBV7-2
d_gene: TRBD2
abundance: once
j_gene: TRBJ2-1
CDR3nt: TGTGCCAGCAGCTTGACGCGGGGGGCTGGCAACGAGCAGTTCTTC
CDR3aa: CASSLTRGAGNEQFF

v_gene: TRBV6-1
d_gene: TRBD2
abundance: -
j_gene: TRBJ2-1
CDR3nt: TGTGCCAGCAGATCACCGGGGGGGCGTAAGTCCAACAATGAGCAGTTCTTC
CDR3aa: CASRSPGGRKSNNEQFF

v_gene: TRBV24-1
d_gene: -
abundance: -
j_gene: TRBJ2-2
CDR3nt: TGTGCCACCAGTGTTTCGAACACCGGGGAGCTGTTTTTT
CDR3aa: CATSVSNTGELFF

v_gene: TRBV12-3/TRBV12-4
d_gene: TRBD1
abundance: -
j_gene: TRBJ2-7
CDR3nt: TGTGCCAGCAGTCCACAGGGGGCTTACGAGCAGTACTTC
CDR3aa: CASSPQGAYEQYF

v_gene: TRBV7-9
d_gene: -
abundance: many
j_gene: TRBJ2-3
CDR3nt: TGTGCCAGCAGCTTGGGGGGCTCGAAATCAGATACGCAGTATTTT
CDR3aa: CASSLGGSKSDTQYF

v_gene: TRBV9
d_gene: TRBD2
abundance: few
j_gene: TRBJ2-1
CDR3nt: TGTGCCAGCAGCGTTAGCGGGGGGGCCAATGAGCAGTTCTTC
CDR3aa: CASSVSGGANEQFF

v_gene: TRBV29-1
d_gene: TRBD1
abundance: many
j_gene: TRBJ2-5
CDR3nt: TGCAGCGTTGAAGATGGCAGGGGGCGTGAGACCCAGTACTTC
CDR3aa: CSVEDGRGRETQYF